What follows are 7 T cell receptor beta chains derived from one specimen sequenced in a study of cytomegalovirus exposure and HLA in healthy donors. The study ran its PCR with 60 Vbeta and 13 Jbeta primers. Assay: immunoSEQ multiplex PCR; the TCRdb copy retains only in-frame clones and omits some. The data hold about 130,000 clones, with about four fifths observed a single time. Sequencing was carried out using PBMCs. These receptors all come from a woman aged 40-49 years in good health and CMV-seropositive.

This clone was counted between two and nine times. CDR3 loop: CAWSGGTSGSLAQETQYF. The CDR3 nucleotides are TGTGCCTGGAGTGGCGGGACTAGCGGATCCCTGGCTCAAGAGACCCAGTACTTC. This chain uses TRBV30 with TRBJ2-5; 11 bases are a match to TRBD2. Germline V lookup: CDR1 GTSNPN, CDR2 SVGIG (reference sequence). The V gene end was trimmed by 1 base and the J gene end by 2 bases; junction bases not matched to a gene: 12. The CDR3 spans 18 residues.

The chain employs TRBV5-6 and TRBJ2-5; 7 bases are a match to TRBD1. This CDR3 has 13 amino acids. V lost 4 bases, J lost 4 bases, and 4 bases stayed unmatched. CDR1 and CDR2 from the germline V gene are SGHDT and YYEEEE. CDR3 sequence (DNA): TGTGCCAGCAGCCCGACAGGGTTAGAGACCCAGTACTTC. This codes for CASSPTGLETQYF.

The rearrangement uses TRBV19 and TRBJ2-7; 7 bases are shared with TRBD2. This CDR3 is built from 15 residues. Germline trimming cut 6 bases from V and 0 bases from J; bases unmatched to any gene: 8. Germline V gives CDR1 LNHDA, CDR2 SQIVND (reference sequence). This CDR3 is CASRETSEISYEQYF. CDR3 DNA: TGTGCCAGTAGGGAAACTAGCGAAATCTCCTACGAGCAGTACTTC.

The rearrangement joins TRBV6-1 to TRBJ2-1, with a tentative D call TRBD2 (5 bases). Germline values: CDR1 MNHNS, CDR2 SASEGT. This CDR3 has 12 amino acids. The V gene lost 7 bases and the J gene lost 4 bases, with 8 bases spanning the gap. Written as DNA, the CDR3 is TGTGCCAGCACGAGGGAATACAATGAGCAGTTCTTC. This sequence encodes CASTREYNEQFF.

This sequence joins TRBV4-2 and TRBJ2-1, with 8 bases identical to TRBD2. Unmatched junction bases numbered 4, after V lost 0 bases and J lost 0 bases. This CDR3 is built from 17 residues. Germline V lookup: CDR1 LGHNA, CDR2 YNFKEQ. CDR3 protein: CASSQESSGSSYNEQFF. The CDR3 DNA is TGTGCCAGCAGCCAAGAATCGAGCGGGAGCTCCTACAATGAGCAGTTCTTC.

The rearrangement uses TRBV5-6 and TRBJ1-2, with 11 bases identical to TRBD1. The CDR3 extends over 13 amino acids. Germline V gives CDR1 SGHDT, CDR2 YYEEEE. Trimming cost V 4 bases and J 6 bases; bases outside gene matches: 2. The CDR3 is CASSEDRGHGYTF. The CDR3, as DNA: TGTGCCAGCAGCGAGGACAGGGGGCATGGCTACACCTTC. Full variable domain (missing parts from reference TRBV5-6 and TRBJ1-2): DAGVTQSPTHLIKTRGQQVTLRCSPKSGHDTVSWYQQALGQGPQFIFQYYEEEERQRGNFPDRFSGHQFPNYSSELNVNALLLGDSALYLCASSEDRGHGYTFGSGTRLTVV.

The chain uses TRBV2 and TRBJ2-2; D is unclear. Trimming left V 4 bases short and J 1 base short, with 10 bases between. The CDR3 contains 15 residues. Looked up from germline, CDR1 is SNHLY and CDR2 is FYNNEI. The CDR3 bases are TGTGCCAGCAGTGCTAGTCAGTTGAACACCGGGGAGCTGTTTTTT. Translating it yields CASSASQLNTGELFF.